This passage covers 13 T cell receptor beta chains from one sample sequenced in a study of T-cell reconstitution after alpha-beta-depleted transplantation in children. The TCRbeta library incorporated unique molecular identifiers. TCRdb ran MiXCR on the PCR reads and lists one entry per CDR3 protein. The top ten clones hold roughly 4.5% of a sample with about 360,000 distinct CDR3 sequences, roughly 14% of them seen once. Sample: PBMCs, taken from the stem cell graft. All receptors derive from a human donor who donated a stem cell graft to a child with Fanconi anemia.

This clonotype was seen only a few times. The J gene is TRBJ1-1, the V gene TRBV11-2; 7 bases match TRBD1. The CDR3 has 14 residues. V dropped 5 bases and J dropped 11; count of bases not matched to a gene: 14. CDR1 and CDR2 (germline): SGHAT, FQNNGV. The CDR3 loop reads CASSPPGRAGGAFF. The CDR3 DNA reads as TGTGCCAGCAGCCCCCCGGGAAGGGCAGGGGGTGCTTTCTTT.

The chain uses TRBV5-6 and TRBJ2-1; unclear D gene. The CDR3 totals 17 residues. From germline, CDR1 is SGHDT and CDR2 YYEEEE. V dropped 0 bases and J dropped 2 bases, with 15 bases sitting between them. The CDR3 sequence is CASSLVGRWLAYNEQFF. The DNA of the CDR3 is TGTGCCAGCAGCTTGGTCGGTCGTTGGCTAGCCTACAATGAGCAGTTCTTC.

V gene TRBV12-3 or TRBV12-4 combines with J gene TRBJ1-5; TRBD1 agrees at 8 bases. The CDR3 totals 13 residues. V dropped 5 bases and J dropped 6; count of bases not matched to a gene: 3. The CDR3 sequence: CASSDRGSQPQHF. Written as DNA, the CDR3 is TGTGCCAGCAGTGACAGGGGTAGTCAGCCCCAGCATTTT.

The CDR3 sequence is CASSLVVGRGSGTEAFF. CDR3 DNA: TGTGCCAGCAGTTTAGTAGTGGGGCGGGGTTCGGGCACTGAAGCTTTCTTT. The chain links TRBV12-3 or TRBV12-4 to TRBJ1-1; a possible D gene is TRBD1 (5 bases). Trimming took off 1 base at V and 4 bases at J, with 19 bases between the two ends. CDR3 size: 17 residues.

This clonotype was recorded many times. The genes are TRBV27 and TRBJ1-6, with TRBD1 as a possible D gene (6 bases). Trimming removed 5 bases from V and 10 bases from J, with 18 bases in between. The germline CDR1 and CDR2 sequences are MNHEY and SMNVEV (reference sequence). The CDR3 has 15 amino acids. For the CDR3, the DNA is TGTGCCAGCAGTCCTCAGGGGTGGGAGAGCTCACCCCTCCACTTT. Residues: CASSPQGWESSPLHF.

The chain has TRBV14 and TRBJ2-5; 8 nucleotides align to TRBD1. This CDR3 region has 13 residues. With 6 bases clipped from V and 7 bases from J, the junction kept 7 bases outside the gene matches. CDR1 SGHDN and CDR2 FVKESK come from the germline V gene. DNA of the CDR3: TGTGCCAGCAGTGTGGGACAGGTGGGGACCCAGTACTTC. It yields the protein CASSVGQVGTQYF.

This clonotype was counted ten times or more. The chain carries TRBV11-2 and TRBJ2-2, with D tentatively TRBD2 (5 bases). CDR1 and CDR2 from the germline V gene are SGHAT and FQNNGV. There are 14 residues in the CDR3. Trimming shortened V by 2 bases and J by 6 bases, and 10 bases separated the two germline ends. This CDR3 is CASSLNPGAGELFF. The CDR3 nucleotides are TGTGCCAGCAGCTTAAATCCCGGGGCCGGGGAGCTGTTTTTT. The full variable domain, completed using reference TRBV11-2 and TRBJ2-2, is EAGVAQSPRYKIIEKRQSVAFWCNPISGHATLYWYQQILGQGPKLLIQFQNNGVVDDSQLPKDRFSAERLKGVDSTLKIQPAKLEDSAVYLCASSLNPGAGELFFGEGSRLTVL.

This clonotype was recorded at least ten times. This CDR3 reads CAISDDSRGTEAFF. In DNA form, the CDR3 reads TGTGCCATCAGTGACGACAGTCGCGGCACTGAAGCTTTCTTT. J is TRBJ1-1 and V is TRBV10-3; D perhaps matches TRBD1 (5 bases). Germline V CDR1 and CDR2: ENHRY, SYGVKD. V was trimmed by 3 bases and J by 4 bases, leaving 12 bases between them. This CDR3 contains 14 residues.

CDR3 in amino acids: CASSQEDPGLGKETQYF. CDR3 DNA sequence: TGTGCCAGCAGCCAAGAAGACCCGGGACTAGGCAAAGAGACCCAGTACTTC. This chain links TRBV3-1 with TRBJ2-5, with 8 nucleotides matching TRBD2. The CDR3 contains 17 residues. The junction had 9 bases not matched to a gene; V was cut back by 0 bases and J by 3 bases. Germline loops: CDR1 LGHDT, CDR2 YNNKEL (reference sequence).

With regard to this clonotype: Given a much more abundant clone one base away, this may be a read error. The chain couples TRBV11-2 to TRBJ1-1; D gene ambiguous. Germline V lookup: CDR1 SGHAT, CDR2 FQNNGV. There are 15 residues in the CDR3. The CDR3 nucleotides are TGTGCCAGCAGGGACCCCACAGTCTCGAACACTGAACCTTTCTTT. It translates to CASRDPTVSNTEPFF.

The chain couples TRBV9 to TRBJ1-1; D call uncertain. The CDR3 runs 12 residues. The germline gives CDR1 SGDLS, CDR2 YYNGEE. Trimming stripped 0 bases from V and 8 bases from J, with 8 bases between. CDR3 bases: TGTGCCAGCAGCGTAGTCGACTACGAAGCTTTCTTT. It translates to CASSVVDYEAFF.

V gene TRBV10-3 combines with J gene TRBJ1-1, with 7 bases matching TRBD1. Germline V gene data show CDR1 as ENHRY and CDR2 as SYGVKD. The trim removed 3 bases at V and 3 bases at J, leaving 1 base unmatched. CDR3 length: 13 amino acids. The CDR3 sequence is CAISETGDTEAFF. The CDR3 DNA is TGTGCCATCAGTGAAACAGGGGACACTGAAGCTTTCTTT.

The chain is built from TRBV2 and TRBJ2-5; D unclear. Trimming cost V 6 bases and J 7 bases, with 18 bases left between them. The CDR3 has 14 residues. CDR1 is SNHLY and CDR2 is FYNNEI in the germline V gene. This CDR3 is CASRPDGPKMTQYF. The CDR3 region has the DNA TGTGCCAGCAGGCCCGACGGACCCAAGATGACCCAGTACTTC.